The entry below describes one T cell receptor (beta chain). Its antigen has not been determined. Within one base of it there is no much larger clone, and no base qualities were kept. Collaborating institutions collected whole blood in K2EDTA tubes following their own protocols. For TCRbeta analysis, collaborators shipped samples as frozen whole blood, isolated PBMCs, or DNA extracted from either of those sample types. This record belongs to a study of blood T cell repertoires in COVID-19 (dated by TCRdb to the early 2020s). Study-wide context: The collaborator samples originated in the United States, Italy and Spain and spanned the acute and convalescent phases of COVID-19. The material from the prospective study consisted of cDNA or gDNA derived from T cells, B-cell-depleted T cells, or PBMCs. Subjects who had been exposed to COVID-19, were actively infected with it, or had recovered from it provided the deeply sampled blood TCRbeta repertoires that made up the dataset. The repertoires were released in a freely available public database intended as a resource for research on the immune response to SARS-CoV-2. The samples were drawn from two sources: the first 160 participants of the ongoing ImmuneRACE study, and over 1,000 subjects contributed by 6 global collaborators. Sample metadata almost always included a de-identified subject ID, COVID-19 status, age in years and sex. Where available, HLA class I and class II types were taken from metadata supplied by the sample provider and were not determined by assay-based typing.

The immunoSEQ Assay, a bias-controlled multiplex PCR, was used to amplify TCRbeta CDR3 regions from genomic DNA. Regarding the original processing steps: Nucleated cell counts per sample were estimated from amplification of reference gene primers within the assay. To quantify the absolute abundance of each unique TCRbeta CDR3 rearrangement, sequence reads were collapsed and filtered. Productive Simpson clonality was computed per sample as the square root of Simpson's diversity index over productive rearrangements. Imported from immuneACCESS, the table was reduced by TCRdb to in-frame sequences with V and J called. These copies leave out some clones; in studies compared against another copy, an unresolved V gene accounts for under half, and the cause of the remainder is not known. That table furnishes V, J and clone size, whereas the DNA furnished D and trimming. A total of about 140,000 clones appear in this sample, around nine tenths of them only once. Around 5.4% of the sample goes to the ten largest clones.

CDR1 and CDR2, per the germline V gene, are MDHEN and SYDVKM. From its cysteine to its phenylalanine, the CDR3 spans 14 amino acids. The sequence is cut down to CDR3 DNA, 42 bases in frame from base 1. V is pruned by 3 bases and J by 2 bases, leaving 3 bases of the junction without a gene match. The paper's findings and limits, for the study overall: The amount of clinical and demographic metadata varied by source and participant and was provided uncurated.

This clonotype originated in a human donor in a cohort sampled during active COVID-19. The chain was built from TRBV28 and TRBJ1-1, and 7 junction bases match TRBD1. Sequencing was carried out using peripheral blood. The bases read TGTGCCAGCAGTTTGGAGGGGGCAAACACTGAAGCTTTCTTT. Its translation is CASSLEGANTEAFF.